This T cell receptor beta chain was sequenced during a study of CD8+ T cells in alopecia areata (dated by TCRdb to 2016 to 2018). In the study overall: Skin from C3H/HeJ donors with spontaneous alopecia (about 6-13 months old) was grafted onto female C3H/HeJ recipients aged about 6-10 weeks. In both human patients and the C3H/HeJ mouse model, the study applied high-throughput TCRbeta sequencing to look at T cell clonal expansion in alopecia areata. Human TCRbeta sequencing covered scalp tissue and sorted CD4+ and CD8+ peripheral blood T cells from patchy and totalis/universalis alopecia areata patients and healthy controls. RNA came from the PAXgene miRNA kit for fixed scalp, the miRNeasy kit for PBMCs, and the RNeasy kit for mouse skin. TCRbeta CDR3 regions were amplified by immunoSEQ multiplex PCR with 35 Vbeta forward and 13 Jbeta reverse primers. Scalp clonality was compared across normal scalp (n=4), patchy alopecia areata scalp (n=8), and alopecia totalis/universalis scalp (n=8). What the research found in general, with its limitations: Scalp TCR repertoire analysis is complicated because resident alphabeta T cells in normal human skin are also sequenced, whereas mouse skin is dominated by gammadelta T cells. Compared with normal scalp, lesional scalp, particularly in alopecia totalis/universalis, had higher clonality and more expanded CD8+ clones, which suggests antigenic drive. Shared TCR sequences between patients were less evident than in mice, which may be partly attributable to HLA diversity in the patient population.

Pooled mouse cutaneous lymph node cells were stained for CD4, CD8alpha, NKG2D, NKG2ACE and other markers and were then sorted on a BD Influx. There are 14 amino acids in the CDR3, from cysteine to phenylalanine inclusive. Only the CDR3 bases that were read are kept: 30 of them, in frame from base 1. The V end gives up 4 bases and the J end 3 bases, leaving 3 bases in the junction not matched to a gene. Taken from the germline V gene (reference sequence), the CDR1 and CDR2 loops are NSQYPW and LRSPGD. This clone was found many times. The antigen it recognizes is unknown. Gene names and germline sequences refer to the mouse in this case. The sequenced fragment ends 4 residues before the CDR3 boundary, so the rest is inferred from the germline J gene. The protocol used for the library was the immunoSEQ multiplex PCR assay. RNA was extracted from all samples and reverse transcribed into cDNA, which served as template for TCR sequencing. SuperScript III was used to make first-strand cDNA, primed with a 2:1 mix of oligo-dT and random hexamers. A synthetic immune receptor repertoire was used to measure amplification bias, and any remaining bias was corrected computationally. Sequencing of the libraries was done on Illumina HiSeq using 60 bp reads that spanned the CDR3 and were read from J toward V. For the original study's pipeline: Raw reads were preprocessed to remove errors, and CDR3 was defined by IMGT conventions from the conserved cysteine to phenylalanine. To get clonality, Shannon entropy was normalized by log2 of the number of productive unique TCRs and the result was subtracted from 1. CD4 or CD8 identity of scalp clones was inferred by cross-referencing scalp TCRbeta sequences with sorted blood CD4 and CD8 repertoires. Sourced from immuneACCESS, this table was stored by TCRdb with only in-frame sequences that have V and J called. A share of the clones is absent; for the studies checked, an unresolved V gene accounts for under half, and the remainder has no known explanation. The V and J calls and clone size were taken over from that table, and D and trimming were inferred from the DNA. The sample counts under 2,000 clones, each observed more than once. Almost 40% of the sample rests with the top ten.

This clonotype was sampled from a C3H/HeJ mouse with alopecia areata. Mice in this strain carry MHC haplotype H2-k. The chain joins TRBV1 to TRBJ2-1, with 7 bases aligning to TRBD2. The source material was CD8+ T cells sorted from a lymph node. The CDR3 sequence is CTCSDWGLYAEQFF. CDR3 DNA (partial): TGCACCTGCAGTGACTGGGGCCTCTATGCT.